This T cell receptor beta chain emerged from a study of blood T cells in healthy people across ages. V shed 6 bases and J 3 bases; nucleotides not matched to a gene: 12. This CDR3 contains 17 residues. Germline assignment: CDR1 WNHNN and CDR2 SYGVQD (reference sequence). Through a sample-barcoded 5' primer and a J-beta primer mix, a second PCR was run for about 7 to 12 cycles. TCRdb passed the 5' RACE reads through MiXCR, listing each CDR3 protein once. The sample consists of over 1,200,000 distinct CDR3 sequences, roughly 60% of them appearing once. This rearrangement joins TRBV10-1 to TRBJ1-1; 11 positions match TRBD1. The TCR sequence derives from a young man in good health. Material for sequencing was blood. CDR3 sequence reads: CASRPDRGHGGDTEAFF. As DNA, the CDR3 is TGCGCCAGCAGACCGGACAGGGGGCACGGGGGGGACACTGAAGCTTTCTTT.